This TCR beta chain was retrieved from a study of T cells in Graves' hyperthyroidism and ophthalmopathy. Study-wide results and caveats: Blood also contained most expanded thyroid clonotypes above 0.001. Ophthalmopathy got predicted by the model a median around six months before its onset.

This clonotype is medium-sized in the sample. The antigen remains unidentified. It was RNA transcripts that yielded the amplified TCR beta CDR3 regions. A set of HTBI primers served as the primers for a first-round RT-PCR of the TCR CDR3. MiXCR, applied by TCRdb to the multiplex PCR reads, yields one record per CDR3 protein. Here the sample spans approximately 400,000 distinct CDR3 sequences, 18% being singletons. Ophthalmopathy cases met thresholds of Clinical Activity Score at least 3, NOSPECS grade at least 4 and duration under 3 months. This CDR3 region has 14 residues. V was clipped by 2 bases and J by 5 bases, with 12 bases between them. Germline V CDR1 and CDR2: MDHEN, SYDVKM.

This sequence originates from a man aged 18 to 29 with Graves' ophthalmopathy. The chain joins TRBV28 to TRBJ1-2, with D hard to call. What was sequenced was blood. The DNA of the CDR3 is TGTGCCAGCAGTTTAGGAAACCGTCGGTATGGCTACACCTTC. This gives the protein CASSLGNRRYGYTF.